These 20 T cell receptor beta chains share one sample of origin, sequenced in a study of CD8+ T cells in alopecia areata. Extracted RNA was reverse transcribed, and the resulting cDNA served as sequencing template. TCRdb's table, derived via immunoSEQ multiplex PCR, lists solely in-frame clones and lacks some. The table has 90,000 to 150,000 clones, approximately 60% seen once. The sample taken for sequencing was CD4+ T cells sorted from blood. Receptors were obtained from a human donor in good health.

This chain connects TRBV30 to TRBJ2-6; D unresolved. Looked up from germline, CDR1 is GTSNPN and CDR2 is SVGIG (reference sequence). The CDR3 sequence is 13 residues long. The germline V and J ends were trimmed by 4 bases and 0 bases, with 4 bases remaining between them. CDR3 residues: CAWTVSGANVLTF. CDR3 DNA sequence: TGTGCCTGGACAGTCTCTGGGGCCAACGTCCTGACTTTC.

The gene calls are TRBV5-1 and TRBJ2-3, with 11 positions matching TRBD2. The CDR3 loop spans 15 amino acids. The junction had 6 bases not matched to a gene; V was cut back by 4 bases and J by 5 bases. The V gene's germline CDR1 is SGHRS and CDR2 YFSETQ. For the CDR3, the DNA is TGCGCCAGCAGCCCGGGACTAGCGGCAGGAGATACGCAGTATTTT. It translates to CASSPGLAAGDTQYF.

The genes are TRBV10-1 and TRBJ2-2; 9 bases map to TRBD2. Germline CDR1 and CDR2: WNHNN and SYGVQD (reference sequence). The CDR3 spans 15 residues. The J segment lost 7 bases and the V segment lost 5 bases, leaving 8 bases of the junction unmatched. Written as DNA, the CDR3 is TGCGCCAGCAGTCCGAGGGTAGCGGGGGACGGGGAGCTGTTTTTT. It specifies CASSPRVAGDGELFF.

V gene TRBV14 combines with J gene TRBJ1-1, with no clear D. Germline loops: CDR1 SGHDN, CDR2 FVKESK. The CDR3 covers 14 residues. Trimming stripped 4 bases from V and 5 bases from J, with 14 bases between. The CDR3 region is CASSRLWEETEAFF. The CDR3 DNA sequence: TGTGCCAGCAGCCGGCTCTGGGAGGAAACTGAAGCTTTCTTT.

The table lists this clone with a count of one. The chain has TRBV20-1 and TRBJ2-7; unclear D gene. Germline V gives CDR1 DFQATT, CDR2 SNEGSKA (reference sequence). The CDR3 consists of 11 residues. The V end was cut by 0 bases, the J end by 7 bases, with 7 bases between. The CDR3 loop reads CSARETAEQYF. CDR3 nucleotide sequence: TGCAGTGCTAGAGAAACAGCGGAGCAGTACTTC.

The chain links TRBV5-5 to TRBJ1-5; D might be TRBD1 (5 bases). The CDR3 totals 14 residues. The V gene lost 4 bases and the J gene lost 6 bases, with 14 bases spanning the gap. CDR1 is SGHKS and CDR2 is YYEKEE in the germline V gene (reference sequence). The CDR3 here is CASSGDAVPQPQHF. The CDR3 DNA follows: TGTGCCAGCAGCGGGGACGCGGTCCCTCAGCCCCAGCATTTT.

The chain uses TRBV28 and TRBJ2-7, with TRBD2 identical over 7 bases. The trim removed 3 bases at V and 2 bases at J, leaving 4 bases unmatched. Germline V gene lookup returns CDR1 MDHEN and CDR2 SYDVKM. The CDR3 covers 14 residues. CDR3: CASSFPGTTYEQYF. DNA of the CDR3: TGTGCCAGCAGTTTCCCCGGGACTACCTACGAGCAGTACTTC.

The rearrangement uses TRBV5-1 and TRBJ2-7; a weak D match, TRBD2 (6 bases). In germline, CDR1 is SGHRS, CDR2 YFSETQ. The CDR3 extends over 13 amino acids. V lost 6 bases, J lost 3 bases, and 13 bases lay in between. In DNA form, the CDR3 reads TGCGCCAGCACTCTCGGGGGTCGCTACGAGCAGTACTTC. This translates into CASTLGGRYEQYF. The variable domain in full, completed from reference TRBV5-1 and TRBJ2-7, reads KAGVTQTPRYLIKTRGQQVTLSCSPISGHRSVSWYQQTPGQGLQFLFEYFSETQRNKGNFPGRFSGRQFSNSRSEMNVSTLELGDSALYLCASTLGGRYEQYFGPGTRLTVT.

The table lists this clone with a few counts. The chain is built from TRBV5-6 and TRBJ1-6, with 9 positions matching TRBD1. The CDR3 extends over 15 amino acids. Germline V CDR1 and CDR2: SGHDT, YYEEEE. The V segment lost 3 bases and the J segment 8 bases; nucleotides outside the gene matches: 6. CDR3 sequence: CASSSTGGRDSPLHF. DNA of the CDR3: TGTGCCAGCAGCTCGACAGGGGGTCGTGATTCACCCCTCCACTTT.

V and J are TRBV25-1 and TRBJ1-1; tentative D call: TRBD1 (6 bases). The V end was cut by 6 bases, the J end by 7 bases, with 15 bases between. The CDR3 contains 13 residues. CDR1 and CDR2 (germline): MGHDK, SYGVNS. CDR3 sequence (DNA): TGTGCCAGCAGCACCGCAGGGGTAGGTGAAGCTTTCTTT. Its protein is CASSTAGVGEAFF.

V usage is TRBV29-1 and J usage is TRBJ1-2; tentatively, D is TRBD1 (6 bases). Germline CDR1 is SQVTM and CDR2 is ANQGSEA. The CDR3 length is 12 residues. The ends were cut back, 6 bases at V and 4 bases at J, with 12 bases in the middle. This CDR3 reads CSVPGHTYGYTF. The CDR3 DNA reads TGCAGCGTCCCGGGACACACCTATGGCTACACCTTC.

This clone occurred once. The J gene is TRBJ1-1, the V gene TRBV29-1; no firm D call. This CDR3 is built from 11 residues. CDR1 and CDR2 (germline): SQVTM, ANQGSEA. Trimming stripped 1 base from V and 6 bases from J, with 6 bases between. CDR3 region: CSVEGNAEAFF. DNA for the CDR3: TGCAGCGTTGAAGGAAACGCTGAAGCTTTCTTT.

The V and J genes are TRBV6-5 and TRBJ2-6; D possibly corresponds to TRBD2 (6 bases). Trimming took 7 bases from V and 1 from J, leaving 8 bases between them. The CDR3 has 14 residues. In germline, CDR1 is MNHEY, CDR2 SVGAGI. The DNA for the CDR3 is TGTGCCAGCACCCGGGGGTCTGGGGCCAACGTCCTGACTTTC. Translated: CASTRGSGANVLTF.

The rearrangement links TRBV2 to TRBJ2-3, with TRBD2 matching 7 bases. CDR3 length: 14 residues. Germline loops: CDR1 SNHLY, CDR2 FYNNEI. V was clipped by 3 bases and J by 1 base; unmatched bases: 1. CDR3 amino acids: CASSDRGGTDTQYF. The CDR3 DNA is TGTGCCAGCAGTGACCGGGGGGGCACAGATACGCAGTATTTT.

The table lists this clone with a few counts. The rearrangement links TRBV5-1 to TRBJ2-3, with 10 bases lining up with TRBD1. Germline V gene data show CDR1 as SGHRS and CDR2 as YFSETQ. The CDR3 contains 15 residues. V dropped 0 bases and J dropped 4; count of bases not matched to a gene: 2. The CDR3 protein is CASSLEGTGADTQYF. The DNA for the CDR3 is TGCGCCAGCAGCTTGGAAGGGACAGGGGCAGATACGCAGTATTTT.

This clone was seen more than once but under ten times. The chain couples TRBV27 to TRBJ2-5; perhaps TRBD1 as D (6 bases). Germline V gene sequence: CDR1 MNHEY, CDR2 SMNVEV (reference sequence). This CDR3 has 15 residues. V dropped 5 bases and J dropped 6 bases, with 19 bases sitting between them. The CDR3 sequence: CASSLEGSQGQTQYF. The CDR3 DNA reads TGTGCCAGCAGTCTCGAGGGCAGCCAGGGGCAGACCCAGTACTTC.

In this sample, this clone turned up once. The gene calls are TRBV30 and TRBJ1-5; D is possibly TRBD1 (5 bases). This CDR3 has 14 residues. Germline values: CDR1 GTSNPN, CDR2 SVGIG (reference sequence). Trimming stripped 6 bases from V and 3 bases from J, with 15 bases between. The CDR3 region has the DNA TGTGCCTGCGGGGGGTTAGCCCTCAATCAGCCCCAGCATTTT. Its translation is CACGGLALNQPQHF.

This clone came up once. CDR3 sequence: CASSLVWTSVSPDTQYF. CDR3 nucleotides: TGTGCCAGCAGCTTAGTCTGGACTAGTGTGTCTCCAGATACGCAGTATTTT. J is TRBJ2-3 and V is TRBV7-9; 7 bases agree with TRBD2. The CDR3 is 17 amino acids. From germline, CDR1 is SEHNR and CDR2 FQNEAQ (reference sequence). The ends lost 1 base at V and 4 bases at J; junction bases unmatched: 11.

This chain connects TRBV25-1 to TRBJ2-1; TRBD1 agrees at 7 bases. This CDR3 has 15 residues. V was clipped by 6 bases and J by 6 bases; unmatched bases: 11. Per the germline V gene, CDR1 is MGHDK and CDR2 is SYGVNS. The CDR3 here is CASSLDRITGNEQFF. DNA for the CDR3: TGTGCCAGCAGCCTGGACAGGATTACAGGCAATGAGCAGTTCTTC.

The table lists this clone with a few counts. V gene TRBV27 combines with J gene TRBJ1-2; 9 bases agree with TRBD1. The CDR3 sequence is 15 residues long. V was pared by 3 bases and J by 2 bases, with 4 bases of the junction left unmatched. Germline loops: CDR1 MNHEY, CDR2 SMNVEV (reference sequence). The CDR3: CASSLGTGPNYGYTF. The CDR3 DNA reads TGTGCCAGCAGTTTGGGGACAGGGCCCAACTATGGCTACACCTTC.